This TCR beta chain appears in the sequencing data of a study of CD8+ T cells in alopecia areata. In the case of this clone: Antigen specificity is unknown.

With 0 bases clipped from V and 11 bases from J, the junction kept 4 bases outside the gene matches. Germline V gene data show CDR1 as SGHDT and CDR2 as YYEEEE. This CDR3 contains 13 residues. General study findings and limits: Greater clonality was observed in lesional scalp samples, especially alopecia totalis/universalis, versus normal scalp.

It was cDNA, reverse transcribed from extracted RNA, that served as the sequencing template. The repertoire was sequenced with immunoSEQ multiplex PCR; TCRdb's copy has only in-frame clones and lacks some. The repertoire consists of 150,000 or so clones, with 67% occurring once and the leading ten covering over 10%. PBMCs served as the source from which CD4+ and CD8+ T cells were sorted. The chain employs TRBV5-6 and TRBJ2-4; 8 bases map to TRBD2. This sample comprised CD8+ T cells sorted from blood, obtained at week 0. The receptor was isolated from a human donor with alopecia areata. CDR3 coding DNA: TGTGCCAGCAGCTTGGGTGGACTAGCCTTTCAGTACTTC. Translated, it gives CASSLGGLAFQYF.